Listed below are T cell receptor beta chains from one sample, sequenced in a study of blood T cells in healthy people across ages. TCRdb re-called the 5' RACE reads with MiXCR, one entry per CDR3 protein. The table includes roughly 1.9 million distinct CDR3 sequences, around 40% detected once. Sequencing was carried out using blood. These receptors originate from a human donor in good health. The CDR3 runs from the conserved cysteine through the conserved F or W. Fields, in order: CDR3 protein, V gene, D gene, J gene. The D gene is left open where the match is weak.

CDR3aa: CASSSPPLYEQYF
v_gene: TRBV27
d_gene: -
j_gene: TRBJ2-7

CDR3aa: CASSYQGFSYEQYF
v_gene: TRBV5-6
d_gene: -
j_gene: TRBJ2-7

CDR3aa: CASNWDGYTGELFF
v_gene: TRBV6-6
d_gene: -
j_gene: TRBJ2-2

CDR3aa: CASSYSDSPTGLAKNIQYF
v_gene: TRBV6-2/TRBV6-3
d_gene: -
j_gene: TRBJ2-4

CDR3aa: CASTGGTKYEQYF
v_gene: TRBV12-3/TRBV12-4
d_gene: -
j_gene: TRBJ2-7

CDR3aa: CASSVNVGQQAFF
v_gene: TRBV12-3/TRBV12-4
d_gene: TRBD1
j_gene: TRBJ1-1

CDR3aa: CASRQELQADTQYF
v_gene: TRBV7-2
d_gene: -
j_gene: TRBJ2-3

CDR3aa: CASSLDGGTNTEAFF
v_gene: TRBV7-6
d_gene: -
j_gene: TRBJ1-1

CDR3aa: CASSHSIAGGEDTQYF
v_gene: TRBV6-2/TRBV6-3
d_gene: TRBD2
j_gene: TRBJ2-3

CDR3aa: CASRVDGSGLGTGELFF
v_gene: TRBV7-2
d_gene: -
j_gene: TRBJ2-2

CDR3aa: CASSLERARTNGYTF
v_gene: TRBV7-2
d_gene: -
j_gene: TRBJ1-2

CDR3aa: CSARDRRLAGSDTQYF
v_gene: TRBV20-1
d_gene: TRBD2
j_gene: TRBJ2-3

CDR3aa: CATSRDLGLAHQETQYF
v_gene: TRBV15
d_gene: TRBD2
j_gene: TRBJ2-3

CDR3aa: CSAVDEGGTYGYTF
v_gene: TRBV29-1
d_gene: TRBD1
j_gene: TRBJ1-2

CDR3aa: CASSDMNEQYF
v_gene: TRBV6-1
d_gene: -
j_gene: TRBJ2-7

CDR3aa: CASSPPSTDNEQFF
v_gene: TRBV4-1
d_gene: -
j_gene: TRBJ2-1

CDR3aa: CASSSRTGVSYNEQFF
v_gene: TRBV5-1
d_gene: TRBD1
j_gene: TRBJ2-1

CDR3aa: CASSSGETVNYGYTF
v_gene: TRBV7-8
d_gene: -
j_gene: TRBJ1-2

CDR3aa: CASSRAVNTGELFF
v_gene: TRBV7-9
d_gene: -
j_gene: TRBJ2-2

CDR3aa: CASSFRQGADTGELFF
v_gene: TRBV5-1
d_gene: TRBD1
j_gene: TRBJ2-2

CDR3aa: CASSQRRISGGNTIYF
v_gene: TRBV4-2
d_gene: -
j_gene: TRBJ1-3

CDR3aa: CASSVDRGTLYGYTF
v_gene: TRBV9
d_gene: -
j_gene: TRBJ1-2

CDR3aa: CASSPQGLAIDNEQFF
v_gene: TRBV12-3/TRBV12-4
d_gene: TRBD2
j_gene: TRBJ2-1

CDR3aa: CSVERGPGGRPNEQFF
v_gene: TRBV29-1
d_gene: -
j_gene: TRBJ2-1

CDR3aa: CSAGRTTEAFF
v_gene: TRBV29-1
d_gene: -
j_gene: TRBJ1-1

CDR3aa: CASTTGGPSTEAFF
v_gene: TRBV28
d_gene: -
j_gene: TRBJ1-1

CDR3aa: CASRRDGREKLFF
v_gene: TRBV12-3/TRBV12-4
d_gene: -
j_gene: TRBJ1-4

CDR3aa: CASSQSTGGSAGELFF
v_gene: TRBV4-1
d_gene: TRBD1
j_gene: TRBJ2-2

CDR3aa: CASSQRLAGEGEQYF
v_gene: TRBV4-2
d_gene: TRBD2
j_gene: TRBJ2-5

CDR3aa: CASQSGMGGEKLFF
v_gene: TRBV2
d_gene: -
j_gene: TRBJ1-4

CDR3aa: CASKTGLYNEQFF
v_gene: TRBV7-2
d_gene: -
j_gene: TRBJ2-1

CDR3aa: CSARGGARSNQPQHF
v_gene: TRBV20-1
d_gene: -
j_gene: TRBJ1-5

CDR3aa: CASSLGTGAEGYTF
v_gene: TRBV5-1
d_gene: TRBD1
j_gene: TRBJ1-2

CDR3aa: CASSSGTGYIQETQYF
v_gene: TRBV11-2
d_gene: TRBD1
j_gene: TRBJ2-5

CDR3aa: CASSFTGAPTQYF
v_gene: TRBV13
d_gene: -
j_gene: TRBJ2-3

CDR3aa: CSASGRRPNTEAFF
v_gene: TRBV20-1
d_gene: -
j_gene: TRBJ1-1

CDR3aa: CASSIDGGPRRGYTF
v_gene: TRBV19
d_gene: -
j_gene: TRBJ1-2

CDR3aa: CSANGGAVYEQFF
v_gene: TRBV20-1
d_gene: TRBD2
j_gene: TRBJ2-1

CDR3aa: CASSQQESSYNEQFF
v_gene: TRBV4-1
d_gene: -
j_gene: TRBJ2-1

CDR3aa: CASSPDNADYGYTF
v_gene: TRBV18
d_gene: -
j_gene: TRBJ1-2

CDR3aa: CSAGACSYEQYF
v_gene: TRBV20-1
d_gene: -
j_gene: TRBJ2-7

CDR3aa: CASSLSQGRKVSSGANVLTF
v_gene: TRBV7-8
d_gene: -
j_gene: TRBJ2-6

CDR3aa: CASSDQAGNGQYF
v_gene: TRBV7-9
d_gene: -
j_gene: TRBJ2-5

CDR3aa: CASSPVPSSGANVLTF
v_gene: TRBV7-2
d_gene: -
j_gene: TRBJ2-6

CDR3aa: CASSYSGMADLEDYGYTF
v_gene: TRBV6-2/TRBV6-3
d_gene: -
j_gene: TRBJ1-2

CDR3aa: CASSLMGSGHEQYF
v_gene: TRBV7-3
d_gene: -
j_gene: TRBJ2-7

CDR3aa: CASSSGTGFFYGYTF
v_gene: TRBV27
d_gene: TRBD1
j_gene: TRBJ1-2

CDR3aa: CASSVATGNYEQYF
v_gene: TRBV9
d_gene: -
j_gene: TRBJ2-7

CDR3aa: CASSDRQGGISSYEQYF
v_gene: TRBV2
d_gene: TRBD1
j_gene: TRBJ2-7

CDR3aa: CASSFNRDRVEAFF
v_gene: TRBV7-2
d_gene: TRBD1
j_gene: TRBJ1-1

CDR3aa: CASSPTDNHVEAFF
v_gene: TRBV6-6
d_gene: -
j_gene: TRBJ1-1

CDR3aa: CATSEPNQPQHF
v_gene: TRBV24-1
d_gene: -
j_gene: TRBJ1-5

CDR3aa: CATSVSSYEQYF
v_gene: TRBV10-3
d_gene: -
j_gene: TRBJ2-7

CDR3aa: CASSPAGDPYNEQFF
v_gene: TRBV5-1
d_gene: -
j_gene: TRBJ2-1